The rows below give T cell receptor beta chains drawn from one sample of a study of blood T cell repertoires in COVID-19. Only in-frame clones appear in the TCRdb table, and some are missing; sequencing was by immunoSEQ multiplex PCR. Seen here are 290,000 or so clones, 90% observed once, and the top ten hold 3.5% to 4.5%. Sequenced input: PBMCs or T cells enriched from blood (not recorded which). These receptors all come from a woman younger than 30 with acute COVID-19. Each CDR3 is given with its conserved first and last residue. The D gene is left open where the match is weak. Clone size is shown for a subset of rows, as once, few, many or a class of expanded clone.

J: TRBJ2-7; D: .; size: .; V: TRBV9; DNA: TGTGCCAGCAGCGAAGGGACTTCCTACGAGCAGTACTTC; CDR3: CASSEGTSYEQYF
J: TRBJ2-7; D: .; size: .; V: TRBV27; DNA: TGTGCCAGCAGTTTAGGCGGCAGGGGGGCCTACGAGCAGTACTTC; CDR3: CASSLGGRGAYEQYF
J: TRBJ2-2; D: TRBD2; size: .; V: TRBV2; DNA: TGTGCCAGCAGTGGCCTAGCGGGAGACACCGGGGAGCTGTTTTTT; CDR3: CASSGLAGDTGELFF
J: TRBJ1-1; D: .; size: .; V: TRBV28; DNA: TGTGCCAGCATCCCGGGGGGAAGTACTGAAGCTTTCTTT; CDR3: CASIPGGSTEAFF
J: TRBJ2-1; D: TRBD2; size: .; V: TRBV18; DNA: TGTGCCAGCTCACCCCTAGCGGGCTCCTACAATGAGCAGTTCTTC; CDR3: CASSPLAGSYNEQFF
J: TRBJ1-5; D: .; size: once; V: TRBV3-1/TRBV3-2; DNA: TGTGCCAGCAGCCCGGGTAATCAGCCCCAGCATTTT; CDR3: CASSPGNQPQHF
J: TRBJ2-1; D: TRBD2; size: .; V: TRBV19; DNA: TGTGCCAGTAGTATTGAGGGACTAGGTGTAGGCGATGAGCAGTTCTTC; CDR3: CASSIEGLGVGDEQFF
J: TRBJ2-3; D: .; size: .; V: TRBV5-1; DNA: TGCGCCAGCAGCTCGGAGACGTCAAAACTTAGCGAGAGCACAGATACGCAGTATTTT; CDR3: CASSSETSKLSESTDTQYF
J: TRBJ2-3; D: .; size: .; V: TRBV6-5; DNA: TGTGCCAGCAGGAACTACAACACAGATACGCAGTATTTT; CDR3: CASRNYNTDTQYF
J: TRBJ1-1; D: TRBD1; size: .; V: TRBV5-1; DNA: TGCGCCAGCAGCTTGGGGGCCAGGGGGCCGACTGAAGCTTTCTTT; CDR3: CASSLGARGPTEAFF
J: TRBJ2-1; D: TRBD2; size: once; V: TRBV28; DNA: TGTGCCAGCAGTTTCTACGGGAGGACCTCCTACAATGAGCAGTTCTTC; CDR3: CASSFYGRTSYNEQFF
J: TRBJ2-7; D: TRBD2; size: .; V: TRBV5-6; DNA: TGTGCCAGCAGCTTGGATGGACTAGCGGGTTACGAGCAGTACTTC; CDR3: CASSLDGLAGYEQYF
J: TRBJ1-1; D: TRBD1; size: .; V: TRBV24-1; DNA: TGTGCCACCAGTGATTCCAGGGGGCAGGGCACTGAAGCTTTCTTT; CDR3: CATSDSRGQGTEAFF
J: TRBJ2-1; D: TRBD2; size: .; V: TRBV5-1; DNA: TGCGCCAGCGGGACCCTAGCGGGACTGAACAATGAGCAGTTCTTC; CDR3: CASGTLAGLNNEQFF
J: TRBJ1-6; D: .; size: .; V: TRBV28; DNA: TGTGCCAGCAGTGCGCCCGGGACTTCTGATTCACCCCTCCACTTT; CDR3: CASSAPGTSDSPLHF
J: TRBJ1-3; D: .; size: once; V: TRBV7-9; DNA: TGTGCCAGCAGCTACCGAGGGGGTATCTCTGGAAACACCATATATTTT; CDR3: CASSYRGGISGNTIYF
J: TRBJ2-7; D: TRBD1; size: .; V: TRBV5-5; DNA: TGTGCCAGCAGCTTGGGGCAGGGGGCAGGAATACGCGAGCAGTACTTC; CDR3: CASSLGQGAGIREQYF
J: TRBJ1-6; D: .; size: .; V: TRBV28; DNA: TGTGCCAGCATAAACCCCGGGGGGCTTGGACCCCTCCACTTT; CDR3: CASINPGGLGPLHF
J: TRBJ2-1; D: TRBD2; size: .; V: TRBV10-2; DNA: TGCGCCAGCAGTGAGCAGCGGGAGTACAATGAGCAGTTCTTC; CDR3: CASSEQREYNEQFF
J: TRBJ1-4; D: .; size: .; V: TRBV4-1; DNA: TGCGCCAGCAGACCTTCGGCCGGAGGGAATGAAAAACTGTTTTTT; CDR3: CASRPSAGGNEKLFF
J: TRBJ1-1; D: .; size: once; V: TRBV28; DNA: TGTGCCAGCACCACTCAGGGTGGGCAGGGAAAGAACACTGAAGCTTTCTTT; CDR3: CASTTQGGQGKNTEAFF
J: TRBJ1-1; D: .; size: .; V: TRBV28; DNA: TGTGCCAGCAACCCAACCAGGAGGGTAACGGCTTTCTTT; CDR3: CASNPTRRVTAFF
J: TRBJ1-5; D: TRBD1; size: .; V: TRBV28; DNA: TGTGCCAGCAGTCCCTGGGACAGCTACAATCAGCCCCAGCATTTT; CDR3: CASSPWDSYNQPQHF
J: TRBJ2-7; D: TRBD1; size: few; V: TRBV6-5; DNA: TGTGCCAGCAGTTATCGACAGGGGGCAGCCTACGAGCAGTACTTC; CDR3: CASSYRQGAAYEQYF
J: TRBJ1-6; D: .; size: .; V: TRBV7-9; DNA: TGTGCCAGCAGCTTAGCCAGCCTCGGGGATTCACCCCTCCACTTT; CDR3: CASSLASLGDSPLHF
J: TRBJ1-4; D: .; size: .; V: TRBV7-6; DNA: TGTGCCAGCAGCTTCGGGGTCCTAACAACTAATGAAAAACTGTTTTTT; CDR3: CASSFGVLTTNEKLFF